The 31 T cell receptor beta chains below were found in one sample sequenced in a study of T-cell memory formation after mild COVID-19. TCRdb re-called the 5' RACE reads through MiXCR, storing one row per CDR3 protein. The table shows about 320,000 distinct CDR3 sequences, with over 11% occurring only once. The sequenced sample consisted of PBMCs or a T cell subset sorted from them (not recorded which). All receptors derive from a man aged 18 to 29 who had mild COVID-19 (a few samples of this study predate the infection). Cell type and time point are not known.

The gene calls are TRBV4-3 and TRBJ2-3; D is unresolved. This CDR3 comprises 18 residues. V was cut by 0 bases and J by 4 bases, with 20 bases left in between. Germline CDR1 LGHNA, CDR2 YSLEER. The CDR3: CASSQDLLRHPRPDTQYF. The CDR3 nucleotides read TGCGCCAGCAGCCAAGATCTTCTGAGACACCCTCGGCCAGATACGCAGTATTTT.

This clonotype was seen a few times. The chain combines TRBV3-1 with TRBJ1-5, with D unresolved. Germline lookup yields CDR1 LGHDT and CDR2 YNNKEL (reference sequence). Between the trimmed V and J ends, which lost 5 bases and 9 bases, there was a span of 14 bases. The CDR3 has 13 amino acids. The CDR3 DNA follows: TGTGCCAGCAGCTCCGTTGAATCAGCGCCCCAGCATTTT. It codes for CASSSVESAPQHF.

The chain uses TRBV4-2 and TRBJ1-5; perhaps TRBD1 as D (6 bases). V lost 1 base to trimming and J lost 3 bases, with 16 bases between them. Per the germline V gene, CDR1 is LGHNA and CDR2 is YNFKEQ. The CDR3 loop spans 17 amino acids. The CDR3, as DNA: TGTGCCAGCAGCCAAGTACAGGTGGGGGGCCACAATCAGCCCCAGCATTTT. It is translated as CASSQVQVGGHNQPQHF.

The chain is built from TRBV5-1 and TRBJ1-1; the D gene is possibly TRBD1 (6 bases). Germline CDR1 is SGHRS and CDR2 is YFSETQ. This CDR3 comprises 15 residues. The V end lost 6 bases, the J end lost 6 bases, and 21 bases lay between the germline ends. CDR3 loop: CASNLGGKKGPEAFF. CDR3 DNA: TGCGCCAGCAACCTAGGGGGGAAGAAGGGTCCTGAAGCTTTCTTT.

The J gene is TRBJ2-7, the V gene TRBV11-1; maybe TRBD1 (6 bases). With 5 bases removed from V and 1 base from J, the gap between germline ends came to 12 bases. Per the germline V gene, CDR1 is SGHAT and CDR2 is FQDESV (reference sequence). CDR3 length: 14 residues. The CDR3 is CASSRNRVSYEQYF. DNA of the CDR3: TGTGCCAGCAGCCGAAACAGGGTTTCCTACGAGCAGTACTTC.

There are a few counts of this clonotype. The chain joins TRBV28 to TRBJ2-7, with D possibly TRBD2 on 5 matching bases. V shed 8 bases and J shed 5 bases, with 16 bases lying between them. The CDR3 consists of 13 residues. Germline V gene sequence: CDR1 MDHEN, CDR2 SYDVKM. The DNA for the CDR3 is TGTGCCAGCCAAAGGACGGGGTCCGACGAGCAGTACGTC. This sequence encodes CASQRTGSDEQYV.

This clonotype was seen only a few times. This sequence joins TRBV24-1 and TRBJ2-1; 12 nucleotides match TRBD2. Germline values: CDR1 KGHDR, CDR2 SFDVKD. This CDR3 comprises 16 residues. Trimming removed 4 bases from V and 8 bases from J; junction bases left unmatched: 8. CDR3 sequence (DNA): TGTGCCACCAGTGACCCCGGGACTAGCGGGTTCGATGAGCAGTTCTTC. Protein product: CATSDPGTSGFDEQFF.

As DNA, the CDR3 is TGTGCCAGCAGTCTCCGGGACAGGGGGCCTTCACCCCTCCACTTT. It encodes CASSLRDRGPSPLHF. The genes are TRBV6-5 and TRBJ1-6; 12 nucleotides agree with TRBD1. The CDR3 has 15 residues. V was pared by 5 bases and J by 9 bases, with 5 bases of the junction left unmatched. The V gene's germline CDR1 is MNHEY and CDR2 SVGAGI.

There are a few counts of this clonotype. The V gene is TRBV5-1, the J gene TRBJ2-3, with 8 nucleotides matching TRBD2. Losses at the gene ends were 7 bases for V and 1 base for J; bases not matched to a gene: 8. The germline V gene has CDR1 SGHRS and CDR2 YFSETQ. This CDR3 comprises 15 residues. CDR3 coding DNA: TGCGCCAGCCAGGCGGGGGGCGTCGGCACAGATACGCAGTATTTT. The encoded protein is CASQAGGVGTDTQYF. The variable domain in full, completed from reference TRBV5-1 and TRBJ2-3, reads KAGVTQTPRYLIKTRGQQVTLSCSPISGHRSVSWYQQTPGQGLQFLFEYFSETQRNKGNFPGRFSGRQFSNSRSEMNVSTLELGDSALYLCASQAGGVGTDTQYFGPGTRLTVL.

This clonotype was counted many times. J is TRBJ2-1 and V is TRBV7-7, with D uncertain. With 1 base removed from V and 10 bases from J, the gap between germline ends came to 17 bases. CDR3 length equals 15 residues. Germline-derived CDR1 and CDR2 are SSHAT and FNYEAQ (reference sequence). Here the CDR3 DNA reads TGTGCCAGCAGCTTAGGATCGGAACCTCCGAGGGAGCAGTTCTTC. Translating gives CASSLGSEPPREQFF.

This clonotype was seen many times. This chain uses TRBV4-1 with TRBJ2-1; no definite D call. The CDR3 is 14 amino acids. Germline CDR1 is MGHRA and CDR2 is YSYEKL. V lost 1 base and J lost 10, with 14 bases in between. CDR3 protein: CASSQGPGAWEQFF. The CDR3 nucleotides read TGCGCCAGCAGCCAAGGCCCCGGTGCGTGGGAGCAGTTCTTC.

J is TRBJ2-3 and V is TRBV7-9, with a possible D match to TRBD2 (5 bases). This CDR3 is 16 amino acids long. Germline CDR1 reads SEHNR; CDR2 reads FQNEAQ (reference sequence). The V end was cut by 4 bases, the J end by 1 base, with 15 bases between. For the CDR3, the DNA is TGTGCCAGCAGCTCGTCCGCTAGCCAGGGCACAGATACGCAGTATTTT. Translating it yields CASSSSASQGTDTQYF.

This clonotype was picked up many times. V is TRBV29-1 and J is TRBJ1-4; D uncertain. This CDR3 comprises 13 residues. CDR1 is SQVTM and CDR2 is ANQGSEA in the germline V gene. Trimming removed 5 bases at V and 5 bases at J, with 12 bases between. The CDR3 here is CSVNEQLNEKLFF. For the CDR3, the DNA is TGCAGCGTTAATGAACAGCTGAATGAAAAACTGTTTTTT.

The chain has TRBV12-3 or TRBV12-4 and TRBJ2-7; D assignment may be TRBD1 or TRBD2 (5 bases each). Trimming removed 6 bases at V and 4 bases at J, with 19 bases between. CDR3 size: 15 residues. CDR3 region: CASSPPRGAQYEQYF. CDR3 coding DNA: TGTGCCAGCAGCCCTCCTCGAGGGGCGCAGTACGAGCAGTACTTC.

Only a few counts were recorded for this clonotype. V and J are TRBV7-4 and TRBJ2-7; TRBD1 or TRBD2 may be the D gene (5 bases each). Germline loops: CDR1 SGHVT, CDR2 SQSDAQ. The length of the CDR3 is 14 residues. V was trimmed by 3 bases and J by 6 bases, leaving 15 bases between them. DNA of the CDR3: TGTGCCAGCAGCTTTCGGGTTCCGGGGCGCGAGCAGTACGTC. This sequence encodes CASSFRVPGREQYV.

The J gene is TRBJ2-1, the V gene TRBV3-1, with D hard to call. V dropped 1 base and J dropped 4 bases, with 11 bases sitting between them. Germline values: CDR1 LGHDT, CDR2 YNNKEL (reference sequence). CDR3 length: 15 residues. Written as DNA, the CDR3 is TGTGCCAGCAGCCAAGCTGAGATGGCGTACAATGAGCAGTTCTTC. Its translation: CASSQAEMAYNEQFF.

The V and J genes are TRBV7-2 and TRBJ2-7; D may be TRBD1 (5 bases). The CDR3 runs 13 residues. Trimming left V 5 bases short and J 7 bases short, with 15 bases between. Germline CDR1 SGHTA, CDR2 FQGNSA. CDR3 region: CASSPQGRREQYV. The CDR3 nucleotides read TGTGCCAGCAGCCCTCAGGGTCGTAGGGAGCAGTACGTC.

This clonotype has just a few counts. This chain uses TRBV20-1 with TRBJ2-2; possibly TRBD2 for D (7 bases). Between the trimmed V and J ends, which lost 7 bases and 9 bases, there was a span of 18 bases. Germline V lookup: CDR1 DFQATT, CDR2 SNEGSKA (reference sequence). This CDR3 has 13 amino acids. The CDR3 DNA follows: TGCAGTGTAGGGGGGGGTGGCCGTCGGGAGCTGTTTTTT. This gives the protein CSVGGGGRRELFF.

This clonotype has only a few counts. The chain carries TRBV6-2 or TRBV6-3 and TRBJ2-7, with D uncertain. Looked up from germline, CDR1 is MNHEY and CDR2 is SVGEGT. Trimming took 2 bases from V and 5 from J, leaving 7 bases between them. The CDR3 has 12 amino acids. CDR3 residues: CASSYPTHEQYF. In DNA form, the CDR3 reads TGTGCCAGCAGTTACCCCACGCACGAGCAGTACTTC.

This clonotype was counted only a few times. The genes are TRBV5-6 and TRBJ2-1; TRBD2 matches 11 bases. Germline CDR1 reads SGHDT; CDR2 reads YYEEEE. This CDR3 has 17 residues. Germline trimming cut 0 bases from V and 5 bases from J; bases unmatched to any gene: 7. CDR3 residues: CASSLGVSGGAHNEQFF. For the CDR3, the DNA is TGTGCCAGCAGCTTGGGTGTTAGCGGGGGGGCCCACAATGAGCAGTTCTTC.

By sample share, this clonotype is medium-sized. V usage is TRBV7-6 and J usage is TRBJ2-7; no firm D call. V was trimmed by 1 base and J by 0 bases, leaving 4 bases between them. The V gene's germline CDR1 is SGHVS and CDR2 FNYEAQ. The CDR3 sequence is 13 residues long. The CDR3 protein is CASSLGLSYEQYF. The CDR3 coding sequence is TGTGCCAGCAGCTTAGGTCTCTCCTACGAGCAGTACTTC.

The chain carries TRBV5-1 and TRBJ2-1; D gene ambiguous. CDR1 SGHRS and CDR2 YFSETQ come from the germline V gene. This CDR3 region has 14 residues. V lost 4 bases to trimming and J lost 12 bases, with 20 bases between them. The CDR3 here is CASSPGPPMMGQFF. Written as DNA, the CDR3 is TGCGCCAGCAGCCCGGGCCCTCCAATGATGGGGCAGTTCTTC.

Here the CDR3 reads CASRTGGQHTDTQYF. The DNA of the CDR3 is TGTGCCAGCAGGACAGGGGGACAGCACACAGATACGCAGTATTTT. The V and J genes are TRBV7-2 and TRBJ2-3, with 9 nucleotides matching TRBD1. The CDR3 runs to 15 residues. Germline CDR1 is SGHTA and CDR2 is FQGNSA. Trimming cost V 6 bases and J 2 bases; bases outside gene matches: 6.

The V call is TRBV7-2, the J call TRBJ2-3; D tentatively reads TRBD1 or TRBD2 (5 bases each). Per the germline V gene, CDR1 is SGHTA and CDR2 is FQGNSA. There are 14 residues in the CDR3. V was cut by 7 bases and J by 5 bases, with 16 bases left in between. DNA for the CDR3: TGTGCCAGCACTTCCCCCGGGGCACGAGATACGCAGTATTTT. Protein product: CASTSPGARDTQYF.

The table lists this clonotype with many counts. The chain is built from TRBV7-9 and TRBJ2-7; D may be TRBD1 or TRBD2 (5 bases each). V lost 5 bases to trimming and J lost 7 bases, with 9 bases between them. CDR1 and CDR2 from the germline V gene are SEHNR and FQNEAQ (reference sequence). The CDR3 runs to 11 residues. The CDR3 nucleotides are TGTGCCAGCAGCCGGGGCGCAGAGCAGTACTTC. This sequence encodes CASSRGAEQYF.

This chain links TRBV7-2 with TRBJ2-3; 9 bases map to TRBD2. The CDR3 totals 18 residues. Germline values: CDR1 SGHTA, CDR2 FQGNSA. Trimming took 4 bases from V and 1 from J; bases not matched to a gene: 12. Here the CDR3 reads CASSSRRAGGRGTDTQYF. The CDR3 nucleotides are TGTGCCAGCAGCTCGAGGAGAGCGGGGGGCCGGGGCACAGATACGCAGTATTTT. Combining the CDR3 with reference TRBV7-2 and TRBJ2-3 gives the whole variable domain GAGVSQSPSNKVTEKGKDVELRCDPISGHTALYWYRQSLGQGLEFLIYFQGNSAPDKSGLPSDRFSAERTGGSVSTLTIQRTQQEDSAVYLCASSSRRAGGRGTDTQYFGPGTRLTVL.

This clonotype has at least ten counts. The chain couples TRBV6-4 to TRBJ2-1, with 8 bases lining up with TRBD2. Germline lookup yields CDR1 MRHNA and CDR2 SNTAGT. The length of the CDR3 is 15 residues. V dropped 0 bases and J dropped 2; count of bases not matched to a gene: 0. DNA of the CDR3: TGTGCCAGCAGTGACTCTAGCGGGGCCTACAATGAGCAGTTCTTC. This encodes CASSDSSGAYNEQFF.

This clonotype came up a few times. V usage is TRBV4-2 and J usage is TRBJ1-4; possible D gene TRBD1, 6 bases. Deletions cut 3 bases from V and 8 bases from J, with 22 bases between. Germline-derived CDR1 and CDR2 are LGHNA and YNFKEQ. CDR3 length: 17 amino acids. CDR3 loop: CASSHVTFSGDGEKLFF. In nucleotides, the CDR3 is TGTGCCAGCAGCCATGTAACTTTTTCAGGGGATGGGGAAAAACTGTTTTTT.

V gene TRBV7-6 combines with J gene TRBJ2-7; no clear D. The CDR3 totals 14 residues. Per germline, CDR1 SGHVS and CDR2 FNYEAQ. Between the trimmed V and J ends, which lost 2 bases and 2 bases, there was a span of 10 bases. CDR3 nucleotides: TGTGCCAGCAGCTTAAACGCGTCTCCCTACGAGCAGTACTTC. Amino acids: CASSLNASPYEQYF.

The chain joins TRBV12-3 or TRBV12-4 to TRBJ1-6; a possible D gene is TRBD1 (5 bases). The CDR3 extends over 18 amino acids. The germline V and J ends were trimmed by 0 bases and 0 bases, with 12 bases remaining between them. The CDR3 protein is CASSLADPGSSYNSPLHF. The CDR3 bases are TGTGCCAGCAGTTTAGCGGATCCAGGGAGCTCCTATAATTCACCCCTCCACTTT.

Ten or more counts support this clonotype. The gene calls are TRBV3-1 and TRBJ2-2; 13 bases line up with TRBD2. Germline CDR1 reads LGHDT; CDR2 reads YNNKEL (reference sequence). The trim removed 4 bases at V and 0 bases at J, leaving 5 bases unmatched. The length of the CDR3 is 18 residues. The CDR3 loop is CASSPGLAGVSNTGELFF. In nucleotides, the CDR3 is TGTGCCAGCAGCCCCGGACTAGCGGGGGTCTCGAACACCGGGGAGCTGTTTTTT. The entire variable domain, with the rest obtained from reference TRBV3-1 and TRBJ2-2, is as follows: DTAVSQTPKYLVTQMGNDKSIKCEQNLGHDTMYWYKQDSKKFLKIMFSYNNKELIINETVPNRFSPKSPDKAHLNLHINSLELGDSAVYFCASSPGLAGVSNTGELFFGEGSRLTVL.